The clone carrying this TCR beta chain was found a few times. Its antigen is as yet unknown. This CDR3 is built from 17 residues. V was pared by 2 bases and J by 0 bases, with 9 bases of the junction left unmatched. Germline CDR1 SGHDT, CDR2 YYEEEE. Via MiXCR, TCRdb re-called the reads, giving one row per CDR3 protein. The data contain about 110,000 distinct CDR3 sequences, roughly 30% of them singletons. The data originate from a study of T cell repertoires in cytomegalovirus infection. As for the study in general: CMV infection and matching HLA type were both indicated by public TCR beta signatures.

Whole-study findings and limits: Identification of carriers of CMV plus the relevant HLA was achieved through cumulative public TCR beta family frequency. Ex vivo, HLA-C-restricted CMV-specific TCR beta clonotypes prevailed over the rest of the response.

Source: CD8+ T cells from cultured PBMCs, taken from culture after CMV antigen stimulation. The clonotype was recovered from a human donor in good health (CMV status not recorded). Some clones in this sample may be carry-over from other donors' samples. The genes are TRBV5-6 and TRBJ1-1; TRBD1 aligns across 8 bases. The CDR3 region has the DNA TGTGCCAGCAGCTTATTGAACGGACAGGGAGTGAACACTGAAGCTTTCTTT. Translating gives CASSLLNGQGVNTEAFF.